The present entry profiles one TCR beta chain with its context. Its antigen is as yet unknown. This sample stems from a study of cytomegalovirus exposure and HLA in healthy donors. The PCR was carried out with 60 Vbeta primers and 13 Jbeta primers. Per the original data handling: It was a later analysis that counted 79 million or so unique TCR beta chains, of which roughly 10 million were shared. Only in-frame clones appear in the TCRdb table, and some are missing; sequencing was by immunoSEQ multiplex PCR. V and J calls and clone size follow that table, whereas D and trimming were derived from the DNA. This sample has more than 85,000 clones, with around 15% found just once. This CDR3 has 15 amino acids. Germline lookup yields CDR1 SGHDT and CDR2 YYEEEE. Trimming removed 3 bases at V and 0 bases at J, with 10 bases between. Study results and caveats: Presence/absence analyses took donor sequencing depth as roughly uniform.

The sample taken for sequencing was PBMCs. The rearrangement links TRBV5-6 to TRBJ1-3; D gene ambiguous. This receptor was identified in a female donor in good health and CMV-seronegative. The CDR3 DNA follows: TGTGCCAGCAGCTACCCGGGAGGCTCTGGAAACACCATATATTTT. It yields the protein CASSYPGGSGNTIYF.